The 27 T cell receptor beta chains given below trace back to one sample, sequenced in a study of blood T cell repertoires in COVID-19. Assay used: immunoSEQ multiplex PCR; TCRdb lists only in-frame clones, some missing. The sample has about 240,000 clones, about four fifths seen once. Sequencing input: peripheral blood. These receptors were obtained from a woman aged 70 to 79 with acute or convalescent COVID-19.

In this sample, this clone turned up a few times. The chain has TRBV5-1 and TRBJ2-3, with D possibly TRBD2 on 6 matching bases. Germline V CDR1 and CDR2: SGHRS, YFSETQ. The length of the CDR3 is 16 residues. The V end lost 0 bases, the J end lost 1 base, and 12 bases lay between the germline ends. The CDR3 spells CASSLGGTWGTDTQYF. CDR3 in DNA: TGCGCCAGCAGCTTGGGAGGGACTTGGGGCACAGATACGCAGTATTTT.

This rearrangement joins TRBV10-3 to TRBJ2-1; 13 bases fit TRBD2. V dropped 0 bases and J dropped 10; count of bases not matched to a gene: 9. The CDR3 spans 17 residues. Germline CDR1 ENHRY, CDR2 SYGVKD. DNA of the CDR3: TGTGCCATCAGTGAGTCGGACCGGACTAGCGGGGGTTGGGAGCAGTTCTTC. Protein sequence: CAISESDRTSGGWEQFF.

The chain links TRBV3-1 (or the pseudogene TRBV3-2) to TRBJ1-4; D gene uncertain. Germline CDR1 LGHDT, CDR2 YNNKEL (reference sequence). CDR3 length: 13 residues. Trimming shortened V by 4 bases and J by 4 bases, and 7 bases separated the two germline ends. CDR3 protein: CASSLRRNEKLFF. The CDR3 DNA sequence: TGTGCCAGCAGCCTCAGGCGTAATGAAAAACTGTTTTTT.

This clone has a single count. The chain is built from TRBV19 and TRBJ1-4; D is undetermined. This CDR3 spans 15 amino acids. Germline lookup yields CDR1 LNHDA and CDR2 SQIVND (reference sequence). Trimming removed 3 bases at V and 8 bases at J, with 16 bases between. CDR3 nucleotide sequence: TGTGCCAGTAGTATTTACGGGATCGATGGCGAAAAACTGTTTTTT. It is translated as CASSIYGIDGEKLFF.

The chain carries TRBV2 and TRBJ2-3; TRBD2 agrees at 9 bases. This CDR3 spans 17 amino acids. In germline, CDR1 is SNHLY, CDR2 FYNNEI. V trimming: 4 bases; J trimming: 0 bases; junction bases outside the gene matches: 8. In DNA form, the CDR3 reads TGTGCCAGCAGTGCGTTTGCGGGGGGGCCTAGCACAGATACGCAGTATTTT. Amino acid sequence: CASSAFAGGPSTDTQYF.

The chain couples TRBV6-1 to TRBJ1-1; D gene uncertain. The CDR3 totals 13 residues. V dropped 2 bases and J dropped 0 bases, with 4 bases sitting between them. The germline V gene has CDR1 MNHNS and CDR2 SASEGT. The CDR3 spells CASSESLNTEAFF. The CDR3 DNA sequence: TGTGCCAGCAGTGAATCCTTGAACACTGAAGCTTTCTTT.

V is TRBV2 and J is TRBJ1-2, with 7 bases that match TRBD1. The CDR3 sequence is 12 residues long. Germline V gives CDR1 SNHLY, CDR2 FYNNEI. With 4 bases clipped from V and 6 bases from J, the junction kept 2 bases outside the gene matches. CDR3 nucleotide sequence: TGTGCCAGCAGTGGACAGGGAGATGGCTACACCTTC. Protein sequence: CASSGQGDGYTF.

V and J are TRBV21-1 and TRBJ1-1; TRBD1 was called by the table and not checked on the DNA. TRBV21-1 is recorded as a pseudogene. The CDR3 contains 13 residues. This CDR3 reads CASRGQGNTEAFF. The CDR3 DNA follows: TGTGCCAGCAGGGGACAGGGTAACACTGAAGCTTTCTTT.

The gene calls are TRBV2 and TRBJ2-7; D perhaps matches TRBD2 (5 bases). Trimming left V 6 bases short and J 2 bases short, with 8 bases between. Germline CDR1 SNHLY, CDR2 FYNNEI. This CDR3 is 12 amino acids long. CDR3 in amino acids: CASRRETYEQYF. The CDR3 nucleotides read TGTGCCAGCAGACGGGAAACCTACGAGCAGTACTTC. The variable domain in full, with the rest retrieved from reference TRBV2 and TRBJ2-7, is EPEVTQTPSHQVTQMGQEVILRCVPISNHLYFYWYRQILGQKVEFLVSFYNNEISEKSEIFDDQFSVERPDGSNFTLKIRSTKLEDSAMYFCASRRETYEQYFGPGTRLTVT.

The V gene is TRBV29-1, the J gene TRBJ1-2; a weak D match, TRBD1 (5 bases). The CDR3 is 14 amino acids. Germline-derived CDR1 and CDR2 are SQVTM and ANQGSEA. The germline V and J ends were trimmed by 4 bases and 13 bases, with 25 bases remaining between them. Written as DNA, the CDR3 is TGCAGCGTTGCTTCCTCGGACACTTCTTGGAGACGCACCTTC. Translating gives CSVASSDTSWRRTF.

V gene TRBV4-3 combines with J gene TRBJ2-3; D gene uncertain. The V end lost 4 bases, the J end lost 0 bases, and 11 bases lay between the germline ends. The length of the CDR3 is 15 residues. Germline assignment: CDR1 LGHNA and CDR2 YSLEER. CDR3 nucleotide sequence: TGCGCCAGCAGCCTACAAGTATCTAGCACAGATACGCAGTATTTT. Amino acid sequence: CASSLQVSSTDTQYF.

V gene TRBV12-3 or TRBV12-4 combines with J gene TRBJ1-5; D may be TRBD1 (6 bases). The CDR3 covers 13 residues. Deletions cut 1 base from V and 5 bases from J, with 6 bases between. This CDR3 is CASSLDRDQPQHF. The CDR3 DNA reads TGTGCCAGCAGTTTAGACAGGGATCAGCCCCAGCATTTT.

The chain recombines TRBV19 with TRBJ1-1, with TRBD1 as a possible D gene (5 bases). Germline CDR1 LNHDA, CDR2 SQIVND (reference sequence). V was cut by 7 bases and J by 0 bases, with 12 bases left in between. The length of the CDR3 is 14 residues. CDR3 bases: TGTGCCAGTACCCCCGACAGAATGAACACTGAAGCTTTCTTT. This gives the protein CASTPDRMNTEAFF.

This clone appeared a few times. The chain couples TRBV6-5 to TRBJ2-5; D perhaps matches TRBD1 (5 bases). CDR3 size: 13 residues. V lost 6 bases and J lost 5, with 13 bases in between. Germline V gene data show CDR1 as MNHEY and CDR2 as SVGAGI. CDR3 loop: CASRGRVTETQYF. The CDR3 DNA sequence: TGTGCCAGCAGGGGCAGGGTAACGGAGACCCAGTACTTC.

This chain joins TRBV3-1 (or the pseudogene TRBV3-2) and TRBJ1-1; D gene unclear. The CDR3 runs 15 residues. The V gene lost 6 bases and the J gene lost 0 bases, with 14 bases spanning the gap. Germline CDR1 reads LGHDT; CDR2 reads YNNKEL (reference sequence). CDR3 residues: CASRPIPTVNTEAFF. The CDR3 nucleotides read TGTGCCAGCAGGCCTATCCCCACAGTGAACACTGAAGCTTTCTTT.

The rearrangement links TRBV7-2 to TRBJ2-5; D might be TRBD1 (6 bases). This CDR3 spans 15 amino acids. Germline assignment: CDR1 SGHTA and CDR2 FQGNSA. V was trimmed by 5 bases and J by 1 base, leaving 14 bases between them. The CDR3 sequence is CASSLQGGGQETQYF. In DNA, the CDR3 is TGTGCCAGCAGCCTACAGGGTGGAGGCCAAGAGACCCAGTACTTC.

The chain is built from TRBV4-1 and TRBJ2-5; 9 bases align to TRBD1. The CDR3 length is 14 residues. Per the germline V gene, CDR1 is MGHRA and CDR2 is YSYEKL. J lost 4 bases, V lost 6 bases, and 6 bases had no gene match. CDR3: CASSRTGGGETQYF. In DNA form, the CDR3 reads TGCGCCAGCAGTCGCACAGGGGGCGGAGAGACCCAGTACTTC.

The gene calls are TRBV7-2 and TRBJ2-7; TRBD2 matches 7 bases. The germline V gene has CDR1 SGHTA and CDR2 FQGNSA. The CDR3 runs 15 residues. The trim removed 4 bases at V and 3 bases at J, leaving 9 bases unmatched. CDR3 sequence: CASSYQAGIYYEQYF. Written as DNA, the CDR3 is TGTGCCAGCAGCTACCAAGCGGGGATTTACTACGAGCAGTACTTC. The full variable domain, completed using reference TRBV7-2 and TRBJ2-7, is GAGVSQSPSNKVTEKGKDVELRCDPISGHTALYWYRQSLGQGLEFLIYFQGNSAPDKSGLPSDRFSAERTGGSVSTLTIQRTQQEDSAVYLCASSYQAGIYYEQYFGPGTRLTVT.

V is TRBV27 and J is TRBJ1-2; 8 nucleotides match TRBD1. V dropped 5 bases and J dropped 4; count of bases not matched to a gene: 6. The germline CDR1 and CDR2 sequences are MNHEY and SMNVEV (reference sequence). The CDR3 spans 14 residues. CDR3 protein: CASSPPGQAYGYTF. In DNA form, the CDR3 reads TGTGCCAGCAGTCCTCCGGGACAGGCCTATGGCTACACCTTC.

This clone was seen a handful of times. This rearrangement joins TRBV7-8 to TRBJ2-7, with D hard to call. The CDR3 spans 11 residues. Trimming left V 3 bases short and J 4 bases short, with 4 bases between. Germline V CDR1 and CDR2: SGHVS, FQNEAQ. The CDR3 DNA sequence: TGTGCCAGCAGCTTCACATACGAGCAGTACTTC. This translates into CASSFTYEQYF.

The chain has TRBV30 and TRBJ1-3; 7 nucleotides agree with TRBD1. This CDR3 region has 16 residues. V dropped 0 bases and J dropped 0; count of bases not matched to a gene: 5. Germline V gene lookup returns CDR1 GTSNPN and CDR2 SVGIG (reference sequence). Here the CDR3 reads CAWSVGQWSSGNTIYF. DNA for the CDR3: TGTGCCTGGAGTGTGGGACAGTGGAGCTCTGGAAACACCATATATTTT.

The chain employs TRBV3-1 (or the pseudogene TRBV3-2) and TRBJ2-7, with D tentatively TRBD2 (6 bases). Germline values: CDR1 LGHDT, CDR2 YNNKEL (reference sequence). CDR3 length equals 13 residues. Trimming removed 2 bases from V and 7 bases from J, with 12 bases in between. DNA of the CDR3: TGTGCCAGCAGCCAATGGGGGAGCGGGGAGCAGTACTTC. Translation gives CASSQWGSGEQYF.

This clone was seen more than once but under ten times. For the CDR3, the DNA is TGTGCCATCAGTGAGTCAGGCACAGGGTGGATGATGAACACTGAAGCTTTCTTT. Translation gives CAISESGTGWMMNTEAFF. The genes are TRBV10-3 and TRBJ1-1; possibly TRBD1 for D (6 bases). The germline gives CDR1 ENHRY, CDR2 SYGVKD. The CDR3 extends over 18 amino acids. Trimming cost V 0 bases and J 0 bases, with 17 bases left between them.

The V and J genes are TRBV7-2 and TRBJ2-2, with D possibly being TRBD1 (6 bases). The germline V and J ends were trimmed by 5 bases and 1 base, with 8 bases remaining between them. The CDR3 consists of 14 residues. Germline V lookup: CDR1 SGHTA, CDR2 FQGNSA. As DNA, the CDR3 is TGTGCCAGCAGCCCACAGGGGAACACCGGGGAGCTGTTTTTT. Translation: CASSPQGNTGELFF.

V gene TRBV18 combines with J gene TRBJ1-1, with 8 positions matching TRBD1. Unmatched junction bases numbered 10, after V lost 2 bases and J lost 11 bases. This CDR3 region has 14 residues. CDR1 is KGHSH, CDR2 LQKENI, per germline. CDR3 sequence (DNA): TGTGCCAGCTCACCAGATAGGACAGGGAAAAGGGCTTTCTTT. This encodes CASSPDRTGKRAFF.

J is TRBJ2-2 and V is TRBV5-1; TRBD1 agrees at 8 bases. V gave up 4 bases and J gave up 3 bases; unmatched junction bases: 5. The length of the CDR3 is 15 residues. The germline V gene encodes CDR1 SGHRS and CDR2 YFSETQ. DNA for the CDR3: TGCGCCAGCAGCCCAGGGGGCGCCGACACCGGGGAGCTGTTTTTT. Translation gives CASSPGGADTGELFF.

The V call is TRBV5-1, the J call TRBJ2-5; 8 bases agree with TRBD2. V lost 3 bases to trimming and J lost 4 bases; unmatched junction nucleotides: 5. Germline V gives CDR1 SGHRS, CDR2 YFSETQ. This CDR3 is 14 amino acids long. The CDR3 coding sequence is TGCGCCAGCAGCTCAGCGGGGGTGGGAGAGACCCAGTACTTC. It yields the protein CASSSAGVGETQYF.